The sequence of this T cell receptor (beta chain) was determined in a study of Ad26.COV2.S vaccination and SARS-CoV-2 variants. Overall study results and limits: While placebo recipients had lower spike-specific TCR breadth, vaccine recipients had more.

Concerning this clone itself: Its antigen is currently unknown.

The data were produced by immunoSEQ multiplex PCR, yet TCRdb's version contains in-frame clones alone and is incomplete. The sample gives about 390,000 clones, roughly 90% of which show up once; around 1.8% is in the top ten. Per the germline V gene, CDR1 is SGHRS and CDR2 is YFSETQ. With 5 bases clipped from V and 0 bases from J, the junction kept 9 bases outside the gene matches. The CDR3 is made up of 16 amino acids. Described treatment: some 19 received Ad26.COV2.S at low or high dose, single or two shots; 5 received placebo; per-sample allocation not given. Collection of the samples took place on day 63 after the first injection of vaccine or placebo. This adult donor, from Boston, was 18-55 years old. Ad26 vector vaccine expressed Wuhan-strain SARS-CoV-2 spike.

The rearrangement joins TRBV5-1 to TRBJ2-3; 7 bases map to TRBD1. This TCR was sampled from a person between 18 and 65 years old who received the Ad26.COV2.S COVID-19 vaccine or a placebo. The source was peripheral blood, collected in a trial of Ad26.COV2.S vaccine versus placebo. DNA for the CDR3: TGCGCCAGCAGTACCGGGACAGAGATTAGCACAGATACGCAGTATTTT. This sequence encodes CASSTGTEISTDTQYF.